This T cell receptor (beta chain) is from a study of cytomegalovirus exposure and HLA in healthy donors. Researchers ran the PCR with 60 Vbeta and 13 Jbeta primers. Assay used: immunoSEQ multiplex PCR; TCRdb lists only in-frame clones, some missing. The ten most abundant clones cover around 0.8% of a sample with 150,000 to 200,000 clones. The sample consisted of PBMCs. This TCR came from a woman aged 18-29 years in good health and CMV-seropositive.

Here the CDR3 DNA reads TGTGCCAGCAGCCTAGAAGGGGGCACCAAAGAGACCCAGTACTTC. Residues: CASSLEGGTKETQYF. The genes are TRBV5-6 and TRBJ2-5; 7 nucleotides match TRBD1. The CDR3 loop spans 15 amino acids. From germline, CDR1 is SGHDT and CDR2 YYEEEE. V shed 4 bases, J shed 3 bases, and the junction held 9 bases outside the gene matches.